One and the same sample provided the 19 T cell receptor beta chains below, sequenced in a study of blood T cell repertoires in COVID-19. The table came from immunoSEQ multiplex PCR; TCRdb's copy has only in-frame clones and leaves some out. The sample consists of some 300,000 clones, 89% of them appearing once. The material sequenced was PBMCs or T cells enriched from blood (not recorded which). The receptors were sampled from a woman in her forties or fifties who had been exposed to COVID-19.

This chain uses TRBV30 with TRBJ2-3, with 9 nucleotides matching TRBD1. The CDR3 has 15 residues. With V trimmed by 3 bases and J by 6 bases, 10 bases remained unmatched. CDR1 is GTSNPN, CDR2 SVGIG, per germline (reference sequence). The CDR3 bases are TGTGCCTGGAGGAAAGGACAGGGGATTTTGGATACGCAGTATTTT. Translation gives CAWRKGQGILDTQYF. The full variable domain, with the rest looked up from reference TRBV30 and TRBJ2-3, is SQTIHQWPATLVQPVGSPLSLECTVEGTSNPNLYWYRQAAGRGLQLLFYSVGIGQISSEVPQNLSASRPQDRQFILSSKKLLLSDSGFYLCAWRKGQGILDTQYFGPGTRLTVL.

The chain couples TRBV3-1 (or the pseudogene TRBV3-2) to TRBJ2-3; TRBD2 is a possible D gene (7 bases). The CDR3 totals 17 residues. Germline lookup yields CDR1 LGHDT and CDR2 YNNKEL (reference sequence). The V end was cut by 0 bases, the J end by 0 bases, with 13 bases between. Here the CDR3 reads CASSQERTAGSTDTQYF. The CDR3 coding sequence is TGTGCCAGCAGCCAAGAACGGACAGCGGGGAGCACAGATACGCAGTATTTT.

The CDR3 DNA reads TGTGCCAGTAGTCAACCAGGAGGTACGCAGTATTTT. It specifies CASSQPGGTQYF. The chain carries TRBV19 and TRBJ2-3, with a tentative D call TRBD2 (5 bases). This CDR3 has 12 residues. The ends were cut back, 5 bases at V and 8 bases at J, with 11 bases in the middle. The germline V gene encodes CDR1 LNHDA and CDR2 SQIVND (reference sequence).

The V and J genes are TRBV2 and TRBJ2-7; TRBD1 aligns across 8 bases. J was trimmed by 7 bases and V by 3 bases; bases with no gene match: 5. CDR3 size: 13 residues. Germline loops: CDR1 SNHLY, CDR2 FYNNEI. The CDR3 region is CASSDWTGREQYF. The CDR3 DNA follows: TGTGCCAGCAGTGACTGGACAGGGAGGGAGCAGTACTTC.

This clone appeared a single time. The chain employs TRBV5-1 and TRBJ2-7, with TRBD1 identical over 7 bases. The CDR3 consists of 14 residues. After removal of 3 bases from V and 4 bases from J, the junction contained 7 bases not matched to a gene. Germline lookup yields CDR1 SGHRS and CDR2 YFSETQ. The CDR3 sequence: CASSSGQDGYEQYF. The CDR3 DNA sequence: TGCGCCAGCAGCTCCGGACAGGACGGGTACGAGCAGTACTTC.

The chain couples TRBV12-3 or TRBV12-4 to TRBJ2-7; a weak D match, TRBD2 (5 bases). The CDR3 consists of 13 residues. V shed 3 bases and J shed 3 bases, with 9 bases lying between them. The CDR3 region is CASSFSGNYEQYF. CDR3 DNA: TGTGCCAGCAGTTTCTCGGGGAACTACGAGCAGTACTTC.

This sequence joins TRBV6-4 and TRBJ2-3, with D unresolved. The CDR3 is 14 amino acids. Per germline, CDR1 MRHNA and CDR2 SNTAGT. V lost 0 bases and J 4 bases, leaving 8 bases between the germline ends. The CDR3 DNA reads as TGTGCCAGCAGTGACTCGACCGGGTCAGATACGCAGTATTTT. Protein sequence: CASSDSTGSDTQYF.

This chain joins TRBV25-1 and TRBJ2-1; 8 bases fit TRBD2. Germline V CDR1 and CDR2: MGHDK, SYGVNS. Losses at the gene ends were 1 base for V and 4 bases for J; bases not matched to a gene: 3. The CDR3 runs 15 residues. CDR3 nucleotide sequence: TGTGCCAGCAGTGAATCTAGCGGGTGGTACAATGAGCAGTTCTTC. Protein: CASSESSGWYNEQFF.

This clone was picked up one time. The chain combines TRBV19 with TRBJ2-7; D is ambiguous. In germline, CDR1 is LNHDA, CDR2 SQIVND (reference sequence). The CDR3 has 13 residues. V lost 4 bases and J 3 bases, leaving 10 bases between the germline ends. The CDR3 region is CASSTTGVYEQYF. CDR3 coding DNA: TGTGCCAGTAGTACGACCGGAGTCTACGAGCAGTACTTC.

V gene TRBV10-3 combines with J gene TRBJ2-1, with 7 positions matching TRBD2. The CDR3 sequence is 15 residues long. CDR1 and CDR2 (germline): ENHRY, SYGVKD. The V segment lost 2 bases and the J segment 5 bases; nucleotides outside the gene matches: 6. CDR3 DNA: TGTGCCATCAGTGAGGGTCTAGCGGCCAACAATGAGCAGTTCTTC. Protein sequence: CAISEGLAANNEQFF.

The rearrangement uses TRBV28 and TRBJ1-6; no definite D call. V was clipped by 6 bases and J by 0 bases, with 9 bases between them. The CDR3 consists of 15 residues. CDR1 and CDR2 (germline): MDHEN, SYDVKM. This CDR3 is CASRTDTSYNSPLHF. CDR3 bases: TGTGCCAGCAGAACCGACACCTCCTATAATTCACCCCTCCACTTT.

The rearrangement links TRBV13 to TRBJ2-3; the match to TRBD2 covers 8 bases. Per the germline V gene, CDR1 is PRHDT and CDR2 is FYEKMQ (reference sequence). Trimming at V came to 4 bases and at J to 3 bases, leaving 9 bases not matched to a gene. The CDR3 runs to 16 residues. CDR3 DNA: TGTGCCAGCAGCTCTAATGCGGGGGGCGAAACAGATACGCAGTATTTT. Translation gives CASSSNAGGETDTQYF.

This chain links TRBV6-1 with TRBJ1-4; 7 nucleotides align to TRBD1. V trimming: 2 bases; J trimming: 3 bases; junction bases outside the gene matches: 12. Germline CDR1 reads MNHNS; CDR2 reads SASEGT. The CDR3 totals 18 residues. CDR3 amino acids: CASSEPYRTGGANEKLFF. The CDR3 coding sequence is TGTGCCAGCAGTGAACCCTACAGGACAGGTGGGGCTAATGAAAAACTGTTTTTT.

V and J are TRBV18 and TRBJ1-5; 10 nucleotides line up with TRBD1. Germline V gives CDR1 KGHSH, CDR2 LQKENI. V was clipped by 6 bases and J by 2 bases; unmatched bases: 13. The CDR3 is 18 amino acids. The CDR3 is CASSKPTTGGTGNQPQHF. The CDR3, as DNA: TGTGCCAGCTCGAAACCCACGACAGGGGGCACCGGCAATCAGCCCCAGCATTTT.

The chain links TRBV5-6 to TRBJ1-5; the D gene is possibly TRBD1 (5 bases). The CDR3 spans 14 residues. V was trimmed by 2 bases and J by 6 bases, leaving 12 bases between them. Germline assignment: CDR1 SGHDT and CDR2 YYEEEE. The CDR3 reads CASSLGGVVQPQHF. The CDR3 nucleotides are TGTGCCAGCAGCTTAGGAGGGGTGGTTCAGCCCCAGCATTTT.

J is TRBJ1-6 and V is TRBV28; D ambiguous. The CDR3 is made up of 14 amino acids. V lost 7 bases and J lost 5, with 12 bases in between. Germline CDR1 reads MDHEN; CDR2 reads SYDVKM. CDR3 in amino acids: CASTPRLDNSPLHF. The CDR3 nucleotides are TGTGCCAGCACCCCCAGGCTGGATAATTCACCCCTCCACTTT.

The V and J genes are TRBV28 and TRBJ1-4, with 7 bases matching TRBD1. The V gene end was trimmed by 2 bases and the J gene end by 10 bases; junction bases not matched to a gene: 7. The CDR3 loop spans 14 amino acids. Germline V gives CDR1 MDHEN, CDR2 SYDVKM. CDR3 nucleotides: TGTGCCAGCAGTTTAGGGCAGGGGGGCGGAAAACTGTTTTTT. Encoded protein: CASSLGQGGGKLFF. The full variable domain, rest sourced from reference TRBV28 and TRBJ1-4, is DVKVTQSSRYLVKRTGEKVFLECVQDMDHENMFWYRQDPGLGLRLIYFSYDVKMKEKGDIPEGYSVSREKKERFSLILESASTNQTSMYLCASSLGQGGGKLFFGSGTQLSVL.

In DNA, the CDR3 is TGTGCCAGCAGCTTCCGGGGACAGGGGAACACTGAAGCTTTCTTT. It is translated as CASSFRGQGNTEAFF. This chain uses TRBV11-2 with TRBJ1-1; 9 nucleotides agree with TRBD1. The CDR3 totals 15 residues. Germline V lookup: CDR1 SGHAT, CDR2 FQNNGV. With 3 bases clipped from V and 1 base from J, the junction kept 3 bases outside the gene matches.

This clone was counted a few times. This chain connects TRBV11-2 to TRBJ2-5; D perhaps matches TRBD2 (5 bases). Germline V gene data show CDR1 as SGHAT and CDR2 as FQNNGV. The CDR3 has 14 residues. V was pared by 6 bases and J by 1 base, with 12 bases between. In nucleotides, the CDR3 is TGTGCCAGCAGTCGGCCGGGAACCCAAGAGACCCAGTACTTC. Its protein is CASSRPGTQETQYF. Full variable domain (outside the CDR3, taken from reference TRBV11-2 and TRBJ2-5): EAGVAQSPRYKIIEKRQSVAFWCNPISGHATLYWYQQILGQGPKLLIQFQNNGVVDDSQLPKDRFSAERLKGVDSTLKIQPAKLEDSAVYLCASSRPGTQETQYFGPGTRLLVL.